What follows describes a single T cell receptor beta chain. The antigen remains unidentified. This entry belongs to a study of cytomegalovirus exposure and HLA in healthy donors. Study results and caveats: The study designated roughly 150 TCR beta chains cytomegalovirus-associated. Later on, an analysis tied under 20,000 TCR beta sequences to HLA alleles at 0.05 false discovery rate. Roughly uniform sequencing depth across donors was assumed, possibly incorrectly.

CDR1 is SGHRS and CDR2 is YFSETQ in the germline V gene. The CDR3 is made up of 16 amino acids. The V gene end was trimmed by 2 bases and the J gene end by 3 bases; junction bases not matched to a gene: 5. PCR involved 60 Vbeta and 13 Jbeta primers. Per the original data handling: Approximately 73 million unique TCR beta chains, 10 million to 14 million shared, were counted in a later analysis. The protocol was immunoSEQ multiplex PCR, while the TCRdb copy is restricted to in-frame clones and leaves out a portion. V, J and clone size reflect that table, while D and trimming were determined from the DNA. The sample's table shows 150,000 to 200,000 clones.

The J gene is TRBJ1-3, the V gene TRBV5-1, with 10 bases fitting TRBD1. Sequences were obtained from PBMCs. The TCR sequence derives from a woman under 30 in good health and CMV-seropositive. CDR3 protein: CASSFDRGRDGNTIYF. As DNA, the CDR3 is TGCGCCAGCAGCTTTGACAGGGGGCGGGATGGAAACACCATATATTTT.